This TCR beta chain emerged from a study of shared clonotypes between healthy human individuals. In the authors' methods: Junction-only immunoSEQ data arrived without quality scores, meaning filtering differed. TCRdb keeps only in-frame clones here, not all; method: immunoSEQ multiplex PCR. For V, J and clone size, that table is used; D and trimming come from the DNA. The sample consists of approximately 330,000 clones, around 67% of them appearing once. The source of this sequence is a man aged 25 to 45 in good health. The specimen was memory CD4+ T cells sorted from blood. Specified subset: CD45RA-negative fraction.

CDR3 DNA sequence: TGTGCCTGGAGTGTTTGGGGGTCTGCCACTGAAGCTTTCTTT. Its protein product is CAWSVWGSATEAFF. The V gene is TRBV30, the J gene TRBJ1-1, with TRBD1 as a possible D gene (5 bases). Germline V gene sequence: CDR1 GTSNPN, CDR2 SVGIG (reference sequence). This CDR3 is 14 amino acids long. V was shortened by 0 bases and J by 4 bases, with 12 bases between the two germline ends.